Following are 7 T cell receptor beta chains from one sample sequenced in a study of cytomegalovirus exposure and HLA in healthy donors. PCR employed 60 Vbeta and 13 Jbeta primers. Sequencing was performed with immunoSEQ multiplex PCR; in TCRdb, only in-frame clones are kept and a portion is missing. The sample shows about 120,000 clones, over 6.5% of them seen only once. The sample taken for sequencing was PBMCs. These receptors originate from a woman between 40 and 50 years old in good health and CMV-seropositive.

This clone has just a few counts. The chain couples TRBV5-1 to TRBJ1-3; 9 bases are shared with TRBD1. The germline gives CDR1 SGHRS, CDR2 YFSETQ. With V trimmed by 4 bases and J by 0 bases, 8 bases remained unmatched. This CDR3 is built from 17 residues. The CDR3 loop is CASSRDGTGNSGNTIYF. DNA of the CDR3: TGCGCCAGCAGCAGGGATGGGACAGGGAACTCTGGAAACACCATATATTTT.

The V call is TRBV6-6, the J call TRBJ1-3; possibly TRBD1 for D (5 bases). There are 13 residues in the CDR3. Between the trimmed V and J ends, which lost 7 bases and 4 bases, there was a span of 11 bases. Germline lookup yields CDR1 MNHNY and CDR2 SVGAGI (reference sequence). In DNA form, the CDR3 reads TGTGCCAGCACCGGGGGAAGGGGAAACACCATATATTTT. Protein sequence: CASTGGRGNTIYF.

This clone has more than one count but fewer than ten. The J gene is TRBJ1-5, the V gene TRBV19, with no clear D. This CDR3 has 15 residues. The V gene's germline CDR1 is LNHDA and CDR2 SQIVND (reference sequence). V was shortened by 4 bases and J by 0 bases, with 10 bases between the two germline ends. CDR3 sequence: CASSRAGYSNQPQHF. Written as DNA, the CDR3 is TGTGCCAGTAGTAGGGCAGGATATAGCAATCAGCCCCAGCATTTT.

This clone was seen a few times. The rearrangement links TRBV5-1 to TRBJ2-2; no clear D gene. Trimming cost V 0 bases and J 1 base, with 4 bases left between them. The CDR3 is 14 amino acids. CDR1 and CDR2 (germline): SGHRS, YFSETQ. CDR3 DNA sequence: TGCGCCAGCAGCTTGGCAGGGAACACCGGGGAGCTGTTTTTT. This gives the protein CASSLAGNTGELFF.

The chain recombines TRBV7-8 with TRBJ2-5; D gene uncertain. The end of the DNA fits TRBJ2-7 better, so the J call may be wrong. CDR3 length: 11 residues. Germline V lookup: CDR1 SGHVS, CDR2 FQNEAQ. The CDR3 coding sequence is TGTGCCAGCAGCCCAAGCTACGAGCAGTACTTC. Its translation is CASSPSYEQYF.

The rearrangement links TRBV4-1 to TRBJ2-2; 11 bases are shared with TRBD1. CDR1 is MGHRA and CDR2 is YSYEKL in the germline V gene. The CDR3 is 15 amino acids. J gave up 7 bases and V 2 bases, and 3 bases lay outside the gene matches. CDR3 nucleotide sequence: TGCGCCAGCAGCCAACGGACAGGGGGCGGCGGGGAGCTGTTTTTT. It yields the protein CASSQRTGGGGELFF.

This clone was seen more than once but under ten times. The rearrangement links TRBV10-3 to TRBJ2-1, with 8 bases lining up with TRBD1. This CDR3 region has 14 residues. Germline V gene lookup returns CDR1 ENHRY and CDR2 SYGVKD. Trimming cost V 7 bases and J 5 bases; bases outside gene matches: 7. CDR3 DNA: TGTGCCATCACGACAGGGGTGGGAAACAATGAGCAGTTCTTC. The encoded protein is CAITTGVGNNEQFF.